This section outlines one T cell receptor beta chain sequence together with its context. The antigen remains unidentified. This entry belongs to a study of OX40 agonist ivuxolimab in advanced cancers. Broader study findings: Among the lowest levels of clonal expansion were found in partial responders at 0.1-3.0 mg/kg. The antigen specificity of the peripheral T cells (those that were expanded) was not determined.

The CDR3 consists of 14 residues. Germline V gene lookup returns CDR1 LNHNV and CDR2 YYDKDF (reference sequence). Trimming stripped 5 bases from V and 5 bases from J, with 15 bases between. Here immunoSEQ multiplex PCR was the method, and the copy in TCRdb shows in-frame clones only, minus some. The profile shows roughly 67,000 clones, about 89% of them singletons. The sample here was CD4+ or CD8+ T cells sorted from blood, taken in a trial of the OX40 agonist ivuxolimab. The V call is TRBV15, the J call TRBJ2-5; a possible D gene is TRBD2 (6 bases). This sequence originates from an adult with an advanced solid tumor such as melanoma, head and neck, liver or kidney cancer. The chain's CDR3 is CATSGNGGVETQYF. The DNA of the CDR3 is TGTGCCACCAGCGGTAACGGAGGGGTCGAGACCCAGTACTTC.